These 7 T cell receptor beta chains came from one sample sequenced in a study of blood T cell repertoires in COVID-19 (dated by TCRdb to 2020 to 2021). The library was produced with the immunoSEQ multiplex PCR assay. Here the immuneACCESS table is served through TCRdb, limited to in-frame sequences with V and J called. Missing clones are a known gap in these copies; in checked studies unresolved V genes cover under half, and the rest lacks a known reason. Here the sample has 250,000 to 300,000 clones; 90% occur a single time. The ten most abundant clones make up roughly 1.1% of the sample. Sequenced material: PBMCs or T cells enriched from blood (not recorded which). All receptors derive from a woman aged 25-40 years who had recovered from COVID-19.

This rearrangement joins TRBV2 to TRBJ1-2; 8 bases map to TRBD1. Per the germline V gene, CDR1 is SNHLY and CDR2 is FYNNEI. The CDR3 sequence is 13 residues long. V lost 4 bases, J lost 8 bases, and 6 bases stayed unmatched. CDR3 in DNA: TGTGCCAGCAGTGTCGGCCAGGGGGCGGGCTACACCTTC. Translation: CASSVGQGAGYTF.

This clone showed up just a few times. The chain is built from TRBV5-1 and TRBJ1-1; possible D gene TRBD1, 5 bases. This CDR3 region has 14 residues. V shed 0 bases and J shed 4 bases, with 10 bases lying between them. The germline V gene encodes CDR1 SGHRS and CDR2 YFSETQ. The CDR3 DNA reads as TGCGCCAGCAGCTTGGGGCAGGGAGGCACTGAAGCTTTCTTT. Its translation is CASSLGQGGTEAFF.

The V call is TRBV7-9, the J call TRBJ1-1; D is possibly TRBD1 (6 bases). The germline CDR1 and CDR2 sequences are SEHNR and FQNEAQ (reference sequence). V was shortened by 4 bases and J by 4 bases, with 16 bases between the two germline ends. The CDR3 has 15 amino acids. The CDR3 nucleotides are TGTGCCAGCAGCTCCCCAGGGGCGGCGGGCACTGAAGCTTTCTTT. Its translation: CASSSPGAAGTEAFF.

V and J are TRBV11-2 and TRBJ2-3; 7 bases match TRBD1. The CDR3 runs 17 residues. V was clipped by 2 bases and J by 0 bases; unmatched bases: 8. Germline-derived CDR1 and CDR2 are SGHAT and FQNNGV. CDR3 loop: CASSLRDRVGSTDTQYF. CDR3 bases: TGTGCCAGCAGCTTACGAGACAGGGTGGGAAGCACAGATACGCAGTATTTT. The entire variable domain, with the rest obtained from reference TRBV11-2 and TRBJ2-3, is as follows: EAGVAQSPRYKIIEKRQSVAFWCNPISGHATLYWYQQILGQGPKLLIQFQNNGVVDDSQLPKDRFSAERLKGVDSTLKIQPAKLEDSAVYLCASSLRDRVGSTDTQYFGPGTRLTVL.

The V and J genes are TRBV28 and TRBJ2-4; possible D gene TRBD2, 6 bases. V lost 4 bases, J lost 12 bases, and 13 bases lay in between. The CDR3 totals 12 residues. From germline, CDR1 is MDHEN and CDR2 SYDVKM. CDR3 amino acids: CASSSAGGSQYF. The CDR3 DNA is TGTGCCAGCAGTTCAGCTGGGGGGTCTCAGTACTTC.

This clone was observed once. The chain has TRBV6-5 and TRBJ1-1; TRBD1 is a possible D gene (6 bases). The length of the CDR3 is 14 residues. V was pared by 6 bases and J by 0 bases, with 11 bases between. In germline, CDR1 is MNHEY, CDR2 SVGAGI. CDR3 region: CASRIQGMNTEAFF. The CDR3 bases are TGTGCCAGCAGAATTCAGGGGATGAACACTGAAGCTTTCTTT.

This rearrangement joins TRBV6-6 to TRBJ2-5, with TRBD2 matching 9 bases. J was trimmed by 4 bases and V by 6 bases; bases with no gene match: 9. CDR1 is MNHNY, CDR2 SVGAGI, per germline (reference sequence). This CDR3 has 15 amino acids. CDR3 DNA: TGTGCCAGCAGCCTTCAAGCGGGAGGCTCAGAGACCCAGTACTTC. Protein sequence: CASSLQAGGSETQYF.